These T cell receptor beta chains were read from a single sample in a study of PD-1 blockade in classical Hodgkin lymphoma. Generated by immunoSEQ multiplex PCR, the TCRdb table keeps only in-frame clones and is missing some. The sample carries about 40,000 clones, around 86% recorded once. This specimen consisted of peripheral blood mononuclear cells (PBMCs), obtained at baseline. The origin of the receptors is a human donor with classical Hodgkin lymphoma. Each CDR3 is given with its conserved first and last residue. The D gene is left open where the match is weak. Not every row has a clone size; where given, it reads once, few, many or a size class.

. TRBJ1-3 TRBV30 . TGTGCCTGGAGGGGAGCAGGGCTGGTTGGAAACACCATATATTTT CAWRGAGLVGNTIYF
. TRBJ1-2 TRBV15 once TGTGCCACCAGCAGAGATCCGAGTGCAGAGATTGGCTACACCTTC CATSRDPSAEIGYTF
. TRBJ2-7 TRBV5-4 medium-sized TGTGCCAGCAGCTTGGTGGGACGGCACTACGAGCAGTACTTC CASSLVGRHYEQYF
. TRBJ1-1 TRBV2 . TGTGCCAGCAGCCCAGTAACTGAAGCTTTCTTT CASSPVTEAFF
. TRBJ1-2 TRBV25-1 . TGTGCCAGCAGCTTAATGGCAGGGAGAGATGGCTACACCTTC CASSLMAGRDGYTF
TRBD2 TRBJ2-7 TRBV7-9 . TGTGCCAGCAGCCCAAGGACTAGCGGGAGGACCTACGAGCAGTACTTC CASSPRTSGRTYEQYF
. TRBJ1-5 TRBV6-1 few TGTGCCAGCAGTGAAGTGGCCGCTACCAATAGCAATCAGCCCCAGCATTTT CASSEVAATNSNQPQHF
TRBD1 TRBJ1-1 TRBV9 . TGTGCCAGCAGCCCGCCCAACGGACAGGGTAGCCCTGAAGCTTTCTTT CASSPPNGQGSPEAFF
. TRBJ2-3 TRBV5-1 . TGCGCCAGCAGCTTAATAAATACGCAGTATTTT CASSLINTQYF
TRBD2 TRBJ2-1 TRBV5-4 . TGTGCCAGCAGTTTAGCGGGATGGAGCTCCTACAATGAGCAGTTCTTC CASSLAGWSSYNEQFF
. TRBJ1-5 TRBV20-1 few TGCAGTGCTGGGGGGGATCAGCCCCAGCATTTT CSAGGDQPQHF
TRBD1 TRBJ1-1 TRBV9 once TGTGCCAGCAGCGTACAGGGGGCAAAGGGCACTGAAGCTTTCTTT CASSVQGAKGTEAFF
. TRBJ1-5 TRBV4-1 . TGCGCCAGCAGCCCCAAGGAGGGTAGTGGGGGGTTTAGCAATCAGCCCCAGCATTTT CASSPKEGSGGFSNQPQHF
TRBD1 TRBJ2-7 TRBV6-5 . TGTGCCAGCAAAGTTATGGGGACAGCCTCCTACGAGCAGTACTTC CASKVMGTASYEQYF
TRBD1 TRBJ2-7 TRBV2 few TGTGCCAGCACCCGGGACAGGGACTACGAGCAGTACTTC CASTRDRDYEQYF
. TRBJ1-2 TRBV7-9 . TGTGCCAGCAGCCCCGGCAGGAACTATGGCTACACCTTC CASSPGRNYGYTF
. TRBJ1-1 TRBV6-1 . TGTGCCAGCAGTTTTCAGGGCGGGCTAGGGACTGAAGCTTTCTTT CASSFQGGLGTEAFF
. TRBJ1-2 TRBV6-1 . TGTGCCAGCAGTGAAGTTGGTTATGGCTACACCTTC CASSEVGYGYTF
TRBD1 TRBJ2-7 TRBV7-2 . TGTGCCAGCAGCTTAGGGGCTGGGACAGGGTTCTCCTACGAGCAGTACTTC CASSLGAGTGFSYEQYF
. TRBJ2-7 TRBV27 . TGTGCCAGCAGTTTAGGGGGGCTAAACTCCTACGAGCAGTACTTC CASSLGGLNSYEQYF
. TRBJ1-2 TRBV5-5 . TGTGCCAGCAGCTTGGATGTGGGGCCGGTTAGACGCTACACCTTC CASSLDVGPVRRYTF
. TRBJ1-5 TRBV2 few TGTGCCAGCAGTGTAGCGGGGTACAGCAATCAGCCCCAGCATTTT CASSVAGYSNQPQHF
. TRBJ1-1 TRBV30 . TGTGCCTGGAGACCCAGGGTGGCTTTCGACACTGAAGCTTTCTTT CAWRPRVAFDTEAFF
TRBD1 TRBJ2-7 TRBV19 . TGTGCCAGTAGTGCCCCCAGTAAGGGGGCTTACGAGCAGTACTTC CASSAPSKGAYEQYF
. TRBJ1-1 TRBV18 . TGTGCCAGCTCACCCACAGGGCGGGGCACTGAAGCTTTCTTT CASSPTGRGTEAFF
. TRBJ2-3 TRBV10-3 . TGTGCCATCAGCCTTGGACCGTCGGGCACAGATACGCAGTATTTT CAISLGPSGTDTQYF
. TRBJ1-3 TRBV4-3 . TGCGCCAGCAGCCAAGACACAGCTGGAAACACCATATATTTT CASSQDTAGNTIYF
. TRBJ2-3 TRBV12-5 . TGTGCTAGTGGTTTGAAGGAGGGAGATACGCAGTATTTT CASGLKEGDTQYF
TRBD2 TRBJ2-7 TRBV9 . TGTGCCAGCAGCGTAGCCCTGACTAGCGTGCAGTACTTC CASSVALTSVQYF
. TRBJ1-5 TRBV5-1 . TGCGCCAGCAGCTTGCGGGGGGGCAATCAGCCCCAGCATTTT CASSLRGGNQPQHF
. TRBJ1-1 TRBV7-3 . TGTGCCAGCAGCGCCTCTTTGAACACTGAAGCTTTCTTT CASSASLNTEAFF
. TRBJ1-1 TRBV7-6 . TGTGCCAGCAGCTTAGACGTGCCACCGAACACTGAAGCTTTCTTT CASSLDVPPNTEAFF
. TRBJ1-2 TRBV7-9 . TGTGCCAGCAGCCCGCGTCCGGGTGGCTACACCTTC CASSPRPGGYTF
. TRBJ2-4 TRBV7-2 . TGTGCCAGCAGCCCGAGCTTGTCAAAAAACATTCAGTACTTC CASSPSLSKNIQYF
. TRBJ2-1 TRBV10-3 . TGTGCCATCAGTGGTCAGCCGCCCTACAATGAGCAGTTCTTC CAISGQPPYNEQFF
. TRBJ2-4 TRBV4-1 . TGCGCCAGCAGCCAAGGTCCGGGTGTGGGTTCCAAAAACATTCAGTACTTC CASSQGPGVGSKNIQYF
. TRBJ1-2 TRBV30 . TGTGCCCATTCAGCGGGCCCTGGGTATGGCTACACCTTC CAHSAGPGYGYTF
. TRBJ1-1 TRBV7-9 . TGTGCCAGCGGGGCTGATAGGATCACTGAAGCTTTCTTT CASGADRITEAFF
. TRBJ2-7 TRBV6-6 . TGTGCCAGCAGTTACCTAGGGGGTTCCTACGAGCAGTACTTC CASSYLGGSYEQYF
. TRBJ1-5 TRBV28 once TGTGCCAGCAGTCCCCCACTACGACAGGATCAGCCCCAGCATTTT CASSPPLRQDQPQHF
. TRBJ1-1 TRBV6-5 . TGTGCCAGCAGCCCAAACAGGGAGGACCCCGCTTTCTTT CASSPNREDPAFF
. TRBJ1-2 TRBV7-3 medium-sized TGTGCCAGCAGCTTAAACCCCGGTATCCCTCTTTATGGCTACACCTTC CASSLNPGIPLYGYTF
TRBD1 TRBJ1-2 TRBV7-6 . TGTGCCAGCAGCTTTGCAGGGGGCTATGGCTACACCTTC CASSFAGGYGYTF
. TRBJ2-4 TRBV29-1 . TGCAGCGTCCGGAGGGGCATCCAAAACATTCAGTACTTC CSVRRGIQNIQYF
. TRBJ1-1 TRBV6-5 . TGTGCCAGCACCCACACAGTGACTGAAGCTTTCTTT CASTHTVTEAFF
TRBD1 TRBJ2-5 TRBV4-2 . TGTGCCAGCAGCCATGTCCCGGGACAGCAAGAGACCCAGTACTTC CASSHVPGQQETQYF
TRBD1 TRBJ2-6 TRBV9 . TGTGCCAGCAGCGGGACAGGCCCCTCTGGGGCCAACGTCCTGACTTTC CASSGTGPSGANVLTF
TRBD1 TRBJ1-2 TRBV28 . TGTGCCAGCAGTCCCCTGACAGGGGGCTCTGATGGCTACACCTTC CASSPLTGGSDGYTF
. TRBJ1-1 TRBV6-6 . TGTGCCAGCAGTTACACAGGGATCACTGAAGCTTTCTTT CASSYTGITEAFF
. TRBJ1-1 TRBV10-3 . TGTGCCATCACGGGGGTTCAGGGCACTGAAGCTTTCTTT CAITGVQGTEAFF
. TRBJ2-3 TRBV7-6 . TGTGCCAGCAGCTTAAGGGGGAGGGCCGAGGGCACAGATACGCAGTATTTT CASSLRGRAEGTDTQYF
TRBD2 TRBJ2-1 TRBV4-3 . TGCGCCAGCAGTCGCGGTAGCGGGAGGCCTAATGAGCAGTTCTTC CASSRGSGRPNEQFF